This T cell receptor beta chain was obtained from a study of blood T cells in healthy people across ages. CDR1 is SQVTM, CDR2 ANQGSEA, per germline. The V end was cut by 5 bases, the J end by 3 bases, with 7 bases between. The CDR3 has 11 residues. Every donor gave 9.5 to 10 milliliters of peripheral blood. For the second PCR, which ran for about 6 to 11 cycles, a sample-barcoded 5' primer and a J-beta primer mix were used. One entry per CDR3 protein results from TCRdb running MiXCR on the 5' RACE reads. The sample includes more than 500,000 distinct CDR3 sequences, 25% to 30% of them seen just once. This chain links TRBV29-1 with TRBJ1-2; no clear D gene. The receptor was derived from a woman in her seventies in good health. The sample consisted of blood. The CDR3, as DNA: TGCAGCGTTACCAATTACTATGGCTACACCTTC. Translated: CSVTNYYGYTF.